This TCR beta chain was captured in a study of blood T cell repertoires in COVID-19. All enrollees were about 18 to 95 years old and from about 24 US areas. In the original workflow: From reference gene primer amplification, estimates of nucleated cell counts were derived. Only in-frame clones appear in the TCRdb table, and some are missing; sequencing was by immunoSEQ multiplex PCR. From that table come the V and J calls and clone size; the DNA was used to work out D and trimming. The sample records approximately 220,000 clones, roughly 91% being singletons. Between the trimmed V and J ends, which lost 8 bases and 3 bases, there was a span of 13 bases. The CDR3 loop spans 13 amino acids. Germline V gives CDR1 LNHDA, CDR2 SQIVND (reference sequence).

Sequencing input: PBMCs or T cells enriched from blood (not recorded which). This rearrangement joins TRBV19 to TRBJ1-2, with a weak D call TRBD1 (6 bases). The clonotype comes from a woman aged 25 to 39 with acute COVID-19. The CDR3 reads CASYREGDYGYTF. CDR3 nucleotides: TGTGCCAGTTACAGGGAGGGGGACTATGGCTACACCTTC.